The source of this TCR beta chain is a study of T cell responses to AZD1222 COVID-19 vaccine. Notes on the study in general: Spike-specific TCR breadth rose after two AZD1222 doses, and depth rose as well. Reports say nearly half of spike-specific TCRs go after unmutated variant regions.

About this clone: Its antigen is undetermined.

V dropped 7 bases and J dropped 2 bases, with 12 bases sitting between them. The CDR3 is made up of 14 amino acids. CDR1 is MNHEY and CDR2 is SMNVEV in the germline V gene (reference sequence). Here immunoSEQ multiplex PCR was the method, and the copy in TCRdb shows in-frame clones only, minus some. Of more than 100,000 clones in the sample, around 92% were seen once. The receptor was isolated from an adult in good health. V and J are TRBV27 and TRBJ2-1; D may be TRBD2 (5 bases). Sequencing used peripheral blood, obtained on day 0 of AZD1222 vaccination. The CDR3 loop reads CASTISGTYNEQFF. DNA for the CDR3: TGTGCCAGCACCATCAGCGGAACCTACAATGAGCAGTTCTTC.